This T cell receptor (beta chain) is from a study of brain T cells in children with intractable seizures. This clone was counted a few times. The time point here: blood from clinic visit 5 months post-surgery; TSC patient then seizure free. TCRdb keeps only in-frame clones here, not all; method: immunoSEQ multiplex PCR. In the table there are hundreds of thousands of clones, approximately 93% of which are singletons. Trimming took 6 bases from V and 2 from J, leaving 11 bases between them. The CDR3 covers 14 residues. In germline, CDR1 is MNHEY, CDR2 SVGAGI. The chain is built from TRBV6-5 and TRBJ1-5; no clear D. Sequences were derived from peripheral blood, sampled 4 to 6 months after surgery. This receptor was taken from a boy less than two years old with tuberous sclerosis and intractable seizures. The DNA for the CDR3 is TGTGCCAGCAGCCCCTCAGGAGGCAATCAGCCCCAGCATTTT. This translates into CASSPSGGNQPQHF.